Here is one T cell receptor beta chain with its context. Its antigen remains unknown. The entry originates in a study of vaccination and CD4 T cells after COVID-19. Study-level background: SARS-CoV-2, HCoV-NL63, HCoV-OC43 and HCoV-229E supplied the overlapping spike peptides used to stimulate cells.

Sequencing of the DNA from cultured CD4+ T cells was carried out with the Oncomine TCR Beta short-read assay. TCRdb reanalysed the PCR reads using MiXCR and keeps one entry per CDR3 protein. The sample has about 21,000 distinct CDR3 sequences, under 75% seen once; the top ten hold around 8.9%. The treatment here: approximately nine-day PBMC culture with coronavirus spike peptide pools or control peptides (ViraFEST assay). The receptor was isolated from a human donor who had recovered from COVID-19. Specimen: CD4+ T cells from blood, cultured in vitro.

The CDR3 DNA sequence: TGTGCCAGCAGCTTAGCGGGGGCCCCTATGGGCTACACCTTC. This gives the protein CASSLAGAPMGYTF. V gene TRBV7-2 combines with J gene TRBJ1-2, with D possibly being TRBD1 (6 bases). Looked up from germline, CDR1 is SGHTA and CDR2 is FQGNSA. Between the trimmed V and J ends, which lost 0 bases and 8 bases, there was a span of 13 bases. The CDR3 covers 14 residues.